The 21 T cell receptor beta chains below come from one sample, sequenced in a study of blood T cell repertoires in COVID-19. Clones were read by immunoSEQ multiplex PCR, and TCRdb kept only the in-frame ones, dropping some. The sample contains approximately 140,000 clones, approximately 80% of which appear only once. Sequences were obtained from peripheral blood. These receptors were obtained from a man aged 40-55 years with active or convalescent COVID-19.

The rearrangement joins TRBV20-1 to TRBJ1-2; D may be TRBD1 (5 bases). Trimming left V 1 base short and J 7 bases short, with 7 bases between. Germline-derived CDR1 and CDR2 are DFQATT and SNEGSKA (reference sequence). CDR3 size: 11 residues. The CDR3 DNA follows: TGCAGTGCTAGAGTGCAGGGTGGCTACACCTTC. It translates to CSARVQGGYTF.

This clone was recorded once. The chain is built from TRBV5-6 and TRBJ2-1, with D possibly matching TRBD2 (5 bases). The V gene lost 3 bases and the J gene lost 0 bases, with 10 bases spanning the gap. Germline lookup yields CDR1 SGHDT and CDR2 YYEEEE. The CDR3 runs to 15 residues. CDR3 sequence (DNA): TGTGCCAGCAGCTCCATGGGGAGCTCCTACAATGAGCAGTTCTTC. Amino acid sequence: CASSSMGSSYNEQFF.

The chain combines TRBV6-4 with TRBJ2-2; D perhaps matches TRBD2 (5 bases). The CDR3 extends over 13 amino acids. CDR1 MRHNA and CDR2 SNTAGT come from the germline V gene. Between the trimmed V and J ends, which lost 3 bases and 6 bases, there was a span of 8 bases. CDR3 residues: CASSEAVSGELFF. The CDR3 nucleotides are TGTGCCAGCAGTGAAGCGGTTTCCGGGGAGCTGTTTTTT.

The V gene is TRBV19, the J gene TRBJ1-4, with TRBD1 matching over 9 bases. The CDR3 totals 18 residues. The V segment lost 5 bases and the J segment 0 bases; nucleotides outside the gene matches: 10. The V gene's germline CDR1 is LNHDA and CDR2 SQIVND (reference sequence). The CDR3 coding sequence is TGTGCCAGTAGTCCCGGGACAGGGAGGGCTACAACTAATGAAAAACTGTTTTTT. Residues: CASSPGTGRATTNEKLFF.

The chain is built from TRBV19 and TRBJ2-7; maybe TRBD2 (5 bases). The CDR3 totals 17 residues. Germline V gene lookup returns CDR1 LNHDA and CDR2 SQIVND (reference sequence). Trimming stripped 1 base from V and 0 bases from J, with 16 bases between. CDR3 residues: CASSIGGGLRGSYEQYF. The CDR3 DNA follows: TGTGCCAGTAGTATAGGAGGCGGCCTACGGGGCTCCTACGAGCAGTACTTC. The full variable domain, rest sourced from reference TRBV19 and TRBJ2-7, is DGGITQSPKYLFRKEGQNVTLSCEQNLNHDAMYWYRQDPGQGLRLIYYSQIVNDFQKGDIAEGYSVSREKKESFPLTVTSAQKNPTAFYLCASSIGGGLRGSYEQYFGPGTRLTVT.

The rearrangement joins TRBV3-1 (or the pseudogene TRBV3-2) to TRBJ2-1; 10 bases match TRBD1. The CDR3 loop spans 15 amino acids. The junction had 5 bases not matched to a gene; V was cut back by 1 base and J by 8 bases. Germline V gives CDR1 LGHDT, CDR2 YNNKEL (reference sequence). The CDR3 DNA reads TGTGCCAGCAGCCAAGCGACAGGGGGCAGGTATGAGCAGTTCTTC. It translates to CASSQATGGRYEQFF.

The chain links TRBV4-2 to TRBJ1-2, with 8 bases that match TRBD1. CDR3 length equals 17 residues. The V segment lost 0 bases and the J segment 7 bases; nucleotides outside the gene matches: 13. CDR1 and CDR2 (germline): LGHNA, YNFKEQ. CDR3 DNA: TGTGCCAGCAGCCAAGAAAGGGACAGGTCGGGCAGAGCTGGCTACACCTTC. Translating it yields CASSQERDRSGRAGYTF.

The sample holds a few counts of this clone. V usage is TRBV4-1 and J usage is TRBJ1-4; D gene unclear. Between the trimmed V and J ends, which lost 0 bases and 7 bases, there was a span of 6 bases. The CDR3 has 13 residues. CDR1 and CDR2 (germline): MGHRA, YSYEKL. The CDR3 here is CASSQDRFEKLFF. In nucleotides, the CDR3 is TGCGCCAGCAGCCAAGACCGGTTTGAAAAACTGTTTTTT.

This chain connects TRBV5-1 to TRBJ2-7, with a possible D match to TRBD2 (6 bases). The V gene lost 4 bases and the J gene lost 5 bases, with 22 bases spanning the gap. CDR3 size: 16 residues. The germline V gene encodes CDR1 SGHRS and CDR2 YFSETQ. The CDR3 here is CASSPAKTGTLNEQYF. The CDR3 nucleotides read TGCGCCAGCAGCCCAGCTAAAACCGGGACTCTCAACGAGCAGTACTTC.

The chain employs TRBV3-1 (or the pseudogene TRBV3-2) and TRBJ1-6; D is uncertain. CDR3 size: 12 residues. Germline assignment: CDR1 LGHDT and CDR2 YNNKEL (reference sequence). V was trimmed by 3 bases and J by 9 bases, leaving 6 bases between them. CDR3: CASSQNFSPLHF. As DNA, the CDR3 is TGTGCCAGCAGCCAGAACTTTTCACCCCTCCACTTT.

The chain employs TRBV10-2 and TRBJ2-7; 14 bases agree with TRBD2. Trimming at V came to 9 bases and at J to 4 bases, leaving 5 bases not matched to a gene. The germline CDR1 and CDR2 sequences are WSHSY and SAAADI. The CDR3 has 14 residues. The CDR3 loop is CASRTSGGTYEQYF. CDR3 nucleotide sequence: TGCGCCAGTCGGACTAGCGGGGGGACTTACGAGCAGTACTTC.

The genes are TRBV10-3 and TRBJ2-2; tentatively, D is TRBD1 (5 bases). V was trimmed by 0 bases and J by 1 base, leaving 9 bases between them. In germline, CDR1 is ENHRY, CDR2 SYGVKD. This CDR3 has 16 residues. The CDR3 sequence: CAISESGQGNTGELFF. The CDR3 coding sequence is TGTGCCATCAGTGAGTCTGGGCAGGGGAACACCGGGGAGCTGTTTTTT.

The chain is built from TRBV5-6 and TRBJ2-6; D not certain. The V end was cut by 4 bases, the J end by 0 bases, with 8 bases between. CDR3 length: 15 residues. The germline V gene has CDR1 SGHDT and CDR2 YYEEEE. The CDR3 is CASSVYSSGANVLTF. The CDR3 DNA sequence: TGTGCCAGCAGCGTCTACAGCTCTGGGGCCAACGTCCTGACTTTC.

The chain links TRBV5-1 to TRBJ2-1, with TRBD1 identical over 7 bases. Germline V gene data show CDR1 as SGHRS and CDR2 as YFSETQ. Trimming removed 0 bases from V and 5 bases from J; junction bases left unmatched: 2. The CDR3 extends over 14 amino acids. The CDR3 reads CASSLDRGNNEQFF. Written as DNA, the CDR3 is TGCGCCAGCAGCTTGGACAGGGGAAACAATGAGCAGTTCTTC.

This chain uses TRBV6-2 or TRBV6-3 with TRBJ2-1; 12 bases are shared with TRBD2. The V segment lost 2 bases and the J segment 0 bases; nucleotides outside the gene matches: 5. This CDR3 has 18 residues. The germline V gene encodes CDR1 MNHEY and CDR2 SVGEGT. Written as DNA, the CDR3 is TGTGCCAGCAGTTACGCTAGCGGGGGGGGTAGCTCCTACAATGAGCAGTTCTTC. Its translation is CASSYASGGGSSYNEQFF.

This chain links TRBV6-1 with TRBJ2-3, with 11 bases identical to TRBD1. V lost 1 base, J lost 4 bases, and 4 bases stayed unmatched. Germline CDR1 reads MNHNS; CDR2 reads SASEGT. The CDR3 has 16 residues. The CDR3 DNA reads TGTGCCAGCAGTGAAGACTGGACAGGGGGCTCAGATACGCAGTATTTT. Amino acids: CASSEDWTGGSDTQYF.

This chain uses TRBV3-1 (or the pseudogene TRBV3-2) with TRBJ2-7; 9 bases map to TRBD1. Looked up from germline, CDR1 is LGHDT and CDR2 is YNNKEL (reference sequence). J gave up 3 bases and V 4 bases, and 7 bases lay outside the gene matches. The CDR3 extends over 15 amino acids. The CDR3 DNA sequence: TGTGCCAGCAGCCCAACAGGGGGCGGGGTCTACGAGCAGTACTTC. It codes for CASSPTGGGVYEQYF.

This clone was detected a few times. V gene TRBV7-9 combines with J gene TRBJ1-2; TRBD1 might be the D (5 bases). Germline V gene sequence: CDR1 SEHNR, CDR2 FQNEAQ (reference sequence). V was clipped by 10 bases and J by 5 bases, with 14 bases between them. CDR3 length: 12 residues. The chain's CDR3 is CAIQTGEYGYTF. In DNA, the CDR3 is TGTGCCATCCAGACGGGGGAATATGGCTACACCTTC.

The V gene is TRBV25-1, the J gene TRBJ1-1; D not certain. The CDR3 is 16 amino acids. Germline CDR1 MGHDK, CDR2 SYGVNS. V was trimmed by 3 bases and J by 0 bases, leaving 14 bases between them. Written as DNA, the CDR3 is TGTGCCAGCAGTGATCTCGGGAAGGACTTGAACACTGAAGCTTTCTTT. It encodes CASSDLGKDLNTEAFF.

The chain recombines TRBV25-1 with TRBJ2-7, with D unresolved. V was clipped by 4 bases and J by 5 bases, with 6 bases between them. The CDR3 is made up of 11 amino acids. Germline V gives CDR1 MGHDK, CDR2 SYGVNS. DNA for the CDR3: TGTGCCAGCAGTGCTCCTAACGAGCAGTACTTC. This encodes CASSAPNEQYF.

CDR3 coding DNA: TGTGCCAGTAGTATCGGTGTGGTGACCGGGGAGCTGTTTTTT. It yields the protein CASSIGVVTGELFF. The rearrangement uses TRBV19 and TRBJ2-2; D unresolved. Trimming cost V 3 bases and J 5 bases, with 10 bases left between them. CDR3 length: 14 residues. Germline loops: CDR1 LNHDA, CDR2 SQIVND (reference sequence).